The 20 T cell receptor beta chains presented below share a single source sample, sequenced in a study of blood T cell repertoires in COVID-19. Profiling relied on immunoSEQ multiplex PCR, and the TCRdb table lists in-frame clones only, not all of them. This table has 200,000 or so clones, approximately 92% appearing once. Sequences were obtained from PBMCs or T cells enriched from blood (not recorded which). The receptors were gathered from a middle-aged woman with acute COVID-19.

The chain couples TRBV4-1 to TRBJ1-2, with 7 bases that match TRBD1. This CDR3 contains 13 residues. Germline CDR1 reads MGHRA; CDR2 reads YSYEKL. V lost 0 bases and J lost 7; bases outside the gene matches: 2. The CDR3 loop reads CASSQDPGGGYTF. The DNA of the CDR3 is TGCGCCAGCAGCCAAGATCCAGGGGGTGGCTACACCTTC.

This clone was seen a few times. The chain employs TRBV29-1 and TRBJ1-1, with D unresolved. The V and J ends lost 4 bases and 7 bases respectively, with 25 bases between them. Germline loops: CDR1 SQVTM, CDR2 ANQGSEA. This CDR3 spans 16 amino acids. The CDR3 loop is CSVVRGSLEHRGEAFF. CDR3 nucleotides: TGCAGCGTTGTACGGGGATCTCTAGAACATCGCGGTGAAGCTTTCTTT.

The chain carries TRBV7-9 and TRBJ1-2; D gene ambiguous. V lost 0 bases, J lost 3 bases, and 11 bases lay in between. Germline-derived CDR1 and CDR2 are SEHNR and FQNEAQ (reference sequence). This CDR3 has 15 amino acids. This CDR3 is CASSLAQNQYYGYTF. The CDR3 nucleotides read TGTGCCAGCAGCTTAGCACAGAACCAATACTATGGCTACACCTTC.

This sequence joins TRBV5-1 and TRBJ2-3; unclear D gene. CDR1 is SGHRS, CDR2 YFSETQ, per germline. V shed 0 bases and J shed 2 bases, with 13 bases lying between them. This CDR3 is built from 16 residues. The CDR3 is CASSLALEAPTDTQYF. The CDR3 nucleotides are TGCGCCAGCAGCTTGGCTCTAGAGGCACCCACAGATACGCAGTATTTT.

In this sample, this clone turned up a few times. This chain joins TRBV5-1 and TRBJ2-7, with 8 bases lining up with TRBD1. The CDR3 length is 15 residues. After removal of 4 bases from V and 7 bases from J, the junction contained 13 bases not matched to a gene. Germline V gives CDR1 SGHRS, CDR2 YFSETQ. CDR3: CASSPSLGQGKEQYF. CDR3 DNA: TGCGCCAGCAGCCCGAGCCTAGGACAGGGAAAAGAGCAGTACTTC.

The chain couples TRBV27 to TRBJ1-2, with 8 nucleotides matching TRBD1. The germline CDR1 and CDR2 sequences are MNHEY and SMNVEV (reference sequence). The CDR3 is 16 amino acids. The ends lost 5 bases at V and 2 bases at J; junction bases unmatched: 10. The CDR3 coding sequence is TGTGCCAGCAGTCAACGACCGGGACAGGTGAACTATGGCTACACCTTC. This codes for CASSQRPGQVNYGYTF.

The chain links TRBV19 to TRBJ1-2, with D perhaps TRBD1 (6 bases). Trimming removed 6 bases from V and 4 bases from J, with 21 bases in between. Germline assignment: CDR1 LNHDA and CDR2 SQIVND (reference sequence). The CDR3 is made up of 16 amino acids. CDR3 amino acids: CASSPIYRAESYGYTF. Written as DNA, the CDR3 is TGTGCCAGTAGCCCGATTTACAGGGCTGAGAGCTATGGCTACACCTTC.

This clone has a single count. The chain recombines TRBV19 with TRBJ1-1, with TRBD1 matching 8 bases. There are 15 residues in the CDR3. The germline CDR1 and CDR2 sequences are LNHDA and SQIVND (reference sequence). Unmatched junction bases numbered 3, after V lost 2 bases and J lost 1 base. CDR3 amino acids: CASSISGQGNTEAFF. In DNA form, the CDR3 reads TGTGCCAGTAGTATAAGTGGACAGGGGAACACTGAAGCTTTCTTT.

The chain combines TRBV12-5 with TRBJ2-1, with TRBD1 as a possible D gene (5 bases). CDR1 and CDR2 (germline): LGHNT, FRNRAP. Trimming pared 6 bases from V and 5 bases from J, leaving 20 bases between. This CDR3 contains 16 residues. The CDR3 coding sequence is TGTGCTAGTGGCCCCTTACTGGATAAAGGGGACAATGAGCAGTTCTTC. Protein: CASGPLLDKGDNEQFF.

This clone was detected once. This chain uses TRBV18 with TRBJ2-6; D gene ambiguous. Per the germline V gene, CDR1 is KGHSH and CDR2 is LQKENI. Trimming took off 2 bases at V and 4 bases at J, with 9 bases between the two ends. This CDR3 has 15 residues. CDR3 nucleotides: TGTGCCAGCTCACCATTGTCCTCCGGGGCCAACGTCCTGACTTTC. Amino acids: CASSPLSSGANVLTF.

The chain joins TRBV5-6 to TRBJ1-6, with 8 positions matching TRBD1. CDR1 is SGHDT and CDR2 is YYEEEE in the germline V gene. The CDR3 totals 16 residues. V lost 1 base, J lost 10 bases, and 10 bases stayed unmatched. CDR3 nucleotide sequence: TGTGCCAGCAGCTTGCTCTCCGGGACAGGCATGTCACCCCTCCACTTT. It encodes CASSLLSGTGMSPLHF.

This clone showed up just a few times. The chain combines TRBV5-5 with TRBJ1-5, with D maybe TRBD1 (6 bases). The CDR3 spans 18 residues. In germline, CDR1 is SGHKS, CDR2 YYEKEE (reference sequence). Trimming left V 0 bases short and J 7 bases short, with 23 bases between. In DNA form, the CDR3 reads TGTGCCAGCAGCTTGGAATATCGGGACCTCGCGAGGGGGCAGCCCCAGCATTTT. Protein sequence: CASSLEYRDLARGQPQHF.

V and J are TRBV15 and TRBJ2-3, with D tentatively TRBD1 (5 bases). Looked up from germline, CDR1 is LNHNV and CDR2 is YYDKDF (reference sequence). CDR3 length: 16 residues. Trimming cost V 3 bases and J 0 bases, with 13 bases left between them. The DNA of the CDR3 is TGTGCCACCAGCAGCCTCCTCAGGGCTAGCACAGATACGCAGTATTTT. This codes for CATSSLLRASTDTQYF.

The CDR3 here is CASSLRQGTSPLHF. CDR3 sequence (DNA): TGTGCCAGCAGCTTAAGACAGGGGACTTCACCCCTCCACTTT. The chain carries TRBV7-8 and TRBJ1-6; 8 nucleotides line up with TRBD1. Germline values: CDR1 SGHVS, CDR2 FQNEAQ. This CDR3 has 14 residues. V shed 2 bases and J 9 bases; nucleotides not matched to a gene: 3.

This clone was seen just once. The CDR3 protein is CASSQDKRTSGGSGELFF. Here the CDR3 DNA reads TGTGCCAGCAGCCAAGATAAACGGACTAGCGGGGGTTCCGGGGAGCTGTTTTTT. The rearrangement uses TRBV3-1 (or the pseudogene TRBV3-2) and TRBJ2-2, with 13 nucleotides matching TRBD2. The trim removed 0 bases at V and 6 bases at J, leaving 7 bases unmatched. CDR1 and CDR2 from the germline V gene are LGHDT and YNNKEL (reference sequence). The CDR3 has 18 residues.

CDR3 region: CASSQDRAGSGANVLTF. The CDR3 bases are TGTGCCAGCAGCCAAGATAGGGCGGGTTCTGGGGCCAACGTCCTGACTTTC. V usage is TRBV3-1 (or the pseudogene TRBV3-2) and J usage is TRBJ2-6; TRBD2 is a possible D gene (5 bases). Germline CDR1 and CDR2: LGHDT and YNNKEL (reference sequence). Deletions cut 0 bases from V and 1 base from J, with 10 bases between. The CDR3 has 17 residues.

The CDR3 loop reads CASTPPNRAPNYGYTF. In DNA form, the CDR3 reads TGTGCCAGCACACCCCCAAACAGGGCCCCTAACTATGGCTACACCTTC. The chain employs TRBV28 and TRBJ1-2, with D possibly TRBD1 on 6 matching bases. Germline V CDR1 and CDR2: MDHEN, SYDVKM. Trimming pared 7 bases from V and 0 bases from J, leaving 18 bases between. The CDR3 runs to 16 residues.

The chain couples TRBV3-1 (or the pseudogene TRBV3-2) to TRBJ2-5; perhaps TRBD2 as D (6 bases). Trimming cost V 1 base and J 2 bases, with 8 bases left between them. This CDR3 is built from 14 residues. Germline-derived CDR1 and CDR2 are LGHDT and YNNKEL (reference sequence). The CDR3 sequence is CASSQAGEQETQYF. The CDR3 DNA reads TGTGCCAGCAGCCAAGCGGGGGAACAAGAGACCCAGTACTTC.

The sample holds one count of this clone. This chain links TRBV3-1 (or the pseudogene TRBV3-2) with TRBJ2-1, with a weak D call TRBD1 (5 bases). This CDR3 region has 12 residues. V gave up 6 bases and J gave up 8 bases, with 11 bases separating them. Germline values: CDR1 LGHDT, CDR2 YNNKEL (reference sequence). The DNA for the CDR3 is TGTGCCAGCAGTCGGACATTTGATGAGCAGTTCTTC. This gives the protein CASSRTFDEQFF.

The chain recombines TRBV19 with TRBJ1-5; possibly TRBD1 for D (6 bases). Germline V gene lookup returns CDR1 LNHDA and CDR2 SQIVND (reference sequence). V was cut by 4 bases and J by 4 bases, with 20 bases left in between. The CDR3 runs to 17 residues. CDR3 nucleotides: TGTGCCAGTAGTACCGCCGGGACAAGGATAGGGAATCAGCCCCAGCATTTT. It specifies CASSTAGTRIGNQPQHF.